These T cell receptor beta chains were read from a single sample in a study of blood T cell repertoires in COVID-19. Profiling relied on immunoSEQ multiplex PCR, and the TCRdb table lists in-frame clones only, not all of them. The table records over 70,000 clones, 80% of them present only once. Sequencing was carried out using peripheral blood. The receptors stem from a man in his sixties or seventies who had recovered from COVID-19. Each CDR3 is given with its conserved first and last residue. Fields, in order: clone size, J gene, V gene, D gene, CDR3 protein, CDR3 DNA. D genes are given only for firm matches. Expanded clones get a size class; other rows say once, few or many, or leave the size out.

size: .; J: TRBJ2-1; V: TRBV6-5; D: TRBD2; CDR3: CASSKKRGTYNEQFF; DNA: TGTGCCAGCAGTAAAAAGCGGGGCACCTACAATGAGCAGTTCTTC
size: .; J: TRBJ1-2; V: TRBV20-1; D: .; CDR3: CSARSLDGYTF; DNA: TGCAGTGCCCGGAGCCTTGATGGCTACACCTTC
size: .; J: TRBJ2-7; V: TRBV27; D: TRBD1; CDR3: CASRGQPPYEQYF; DNA: TGTGCCAGCAGGGGACAGCCTCCTTACGAGCAGTACTTC
size: .; J: TRBJ2-2; V: TRBV24-1; D: TRBD1; CDR3: CATGGFTGELFF; DNA: TGTGCCACAGGGGGCTTCACCGGGGAGCTGTTTTTT
size: .; J: TRBJ2-7; V: TRBV7-2; D: .; CDR3: CASSFGLLSYEQYF; DNA: TGTGCCAGCAGCTTCGGACTCCTTTCCTACGAGCAGTACTTC
size: .; J: TRBJ2-3; V: TRBV7-3; D: TRBD1; CDR3: CASSSRPTGGTDTQYF; DNA: TGTGCCAGCAGCTCCAGACCGACAGGGGGCACAGATACGCAGTATTTT
size: .; J: TRBJ2-1; V: TRBV5-1; D: .; CDR3: CASSASGKDNEQFF; DNA: TGCGCCAGCAGCGCCTCCGGGAAAGACAATGAGCAGTTCTTC
size: .; J: TRBJ1-4; V: TRBV6-1; D: .; CDR3: CASSEQGDVKLFF; DNA: TGTGCCAGCAGTGAACAGGGTGATGTAAAACTGTTTTTT
size: medium-sized; J: TRBJ1-6; V: TRBV5-1; D: TRBD1; CDR3: CASSLAVQGPNSPLHF; DNA: TGCGCCAGCAGCTTGGCCGTACAGGGGCCAAATTCACCCCTCCACTTT
size: .; J: TRBJ2-1; V: TRBV19; D: .; CDR3: CASSMGRHYNEQFF; DNA: TGTGCCAGTAGTATGGGGCGCCACTACAATGAGCAGTTCTTC
size: .; J: TRBJ2-1; V: TRBV6-2/TRBV6-3; D: TRBD2; CDR3: CASSYVRGGNYNEQFF; DNA: TGTGCCAGCAGTTACGTGCGGGGGGGGAATTACAATGAGCAGTTCTTC
size: .; J: TRBJ1-4; V: TRBV2; D: TRBD1; CDR3: CASRLQGIGEKLFF; DNA: TGTGCCAGCAGGCTACAGGGGATTGGTGAAAAACTGTTTTTT
size: .; J: TRBJ2-7; V: TRBV5-4; D: .; CDR3: CASSHAGGAGVGEQYF; DNA: TGTGCCAGCAGCCACGCGGGTGGGGCAGGGGTCGGCGAGCAGTACTTC
size: .; J: TRBJ1-5; V: TRBV7-8; D: TRBD1; CDR3: CASSRDRSDKGDQPQHF; DNA: TGTGCCAGCAGCCGGGACAGGAGTGACAAGGGCGATCAGCCCCAGCATTTT
size: .; J: TRBJ1-5; V: TRBV4-3; D: .; CDR3: CASSQDFRQPQHF; DNA: TGCGCCAGCAGCCAAGATTTCCGGCAGCCCCAGCATTTT
size: few; J: TRBJ2-5; V: TRBV19; D: TRBD2; CDR3: CASSGLAGDQIQETQYF; DNA: TGTGCCAGTAGTGGGCTAGCGGGGGATCAAATTCAAGAGACCCAGTACTTC
size: .; J: TRBJ1-5; V: TRBV5-6; D: TRBD1; CDR3: CASSLVGQINQPQHF; DNA: TGTGCCAGCAGCTTGGTGGGACAGATCAATCAGCCCCAGCATTTT
size: .; J: TRBJ1-4; V: TRBV4-2; D: TRBD1; CDR3: CASSLTGSQGLTNEKLFF; DNA: TGTGCCAGCAGCCTTACAGGGTCACAGGGGCTTACTAATGAAAAACTGTTTTTT
size: .; J: TRBJ1-1; V: TRBV19; D: TRBD1; CDR3: CASSTGQGITEAFF; DNA: TGTGCCAGTAGTACTGGACAGGGAATCACTGAAGCTTTCTTT
size: .; J: TRBJ1-2; V: TRBV7-8; D: TRBD1; CDR3: CASSSAGTGMPGGYTF; DNA: TGTGCCAGCAGCTCGGCCGGGACAGGGATGCCGGGTGGCTACACCTTC
size: once; J: TRBJ2-3; V: TRBV7-9; D: .; CDR3: CASIPWGHGTDTQYF; DNA: TGTGCCAGCATCCCCTGGGGGCACGGCACAGATACGCAGTATTTT
size: once; J: TRBJ2-1; V: TRBV9; D: TRBD2; CDR3: CASSVSGLAGIYNEQFF; DNA: TGTGCCAGCAGCGTATCAGGACTAGCGGGCATTTACAATGAGCAGTTCTTC
size: .; J: TRBJ2-5; V: TRBV7-2; D: .; CDR3: CASSLYSQETQYF; DNA: TGTGCCAGCAGCTTATACTCGCAAGAGACCCAGTACTTC
size: .; J: TRBJ2-2; V: TRBV5-1; D: TRBD1; CDR3: CASGPGQQNTGELFF; DNA: TGCGCCAGCGGGCCGGGACAGCAGAACACCGGGGAGCTGTTTTTT
size: .; J: TRBJ1-1; V: TRBV29-1; D: .; CDR3: CSVERTRQNTEAFF; DNA: TGCAGCGTTGAAAGGACAAGGCAGAACACTGAAGCTTTCTTT
size: .; J: TRBJ2-2; V: TRBV5-4; D: TRBD1; CDR3: CASSFGTGTPGELFF; DNA: TGTGCCAGCAGCTTCGGGACAGGGACTCCCGGGGAGCTGTTTTTT
size: .; J: TRBJ2-3; V: TRBV18; D: .; CDR3: CASSPIQGFTDTQYF; DNA: TGTGCCAGCTCTCCGATACAGGGATTCACAGATACGCAGTATTTT
size: .; J: TRBJ1-5; V: TRBV10-3; D: TRBD1; CDR3: CAISVGGGNQPQHF; DNA: TGTGCCATCAGTGTAGGGGGCGGCAATCAGCCCCAGCATTTT
size: .; J: TRBJ1-1; V: TRBV29-1; D: .; CDR3: CSVQTAMNTEAFF; DNA: TGCAGCGTACAGACAGCCATGAACACTGAAGCTTTCTTT
size: .; J: TRBJ2-7; V: TRBV6-2/TRBV6-3; D: TRBD2; CDR3: CASSPGTSRQYF; DNA: TGTGCCAGCAGCCCCGGGACTAGCCGGCAGTACTTC
size: .; J: TRBJ2-1; V: TRBV2; D: .; CDR3: CASLLDGNEQFF; DNA: TGTGCCAGCCTTTTAGACGGGAATGAGCAGTTCTTC
size: .; J: TRBJ2-1; V: TRBV28; D: .; CDR3: CASSFIGRGNEQFF; DNA: TGTGCCAGCAGTTTTATCGGGAGAGGGAATGAGCAGTTCTTC
size: .; J: TRBJ2-3; V: TRBV27; D: TRBD1; CDR3: CASSLTGPDTQYF; DNA: TGTGCCAGCAGTTTGACAGGGCCAGATACGCAGTATTTT
size: .; J: TRBJ1-1; V: TRBV6-2/TRBV6-3; D: .; CDR3: CASSNTGLTEAFF; DNA: TGTGCCAGCAGTAACACAGGGCTCACTGAAGCTTTCTTT
size: .; J: TRBJ2-3; V: TRBV6-5; D: TRBD1; CDR3: CASSWDRRSVDTQYF; DNA: TGTGCCAGCAGCTGGGACAGGAGGAGCGTAGATACGCAGTATTTT
size: .; J: TRBJ2-5; V: TRBV28; D: TRBD1; CDR3: CASSPSGTEETQYF; DNA: TGTGCCAGCAGTCCCTCCGGGACAGAAGAGACCCAGTACTTC
size: few; J: TRBJ2-7; V: TRBV6-5; D: .; CDR3: CASTSRTGAYEQYF; DNA: TGTGCCAGCACCTCGCGGACGGGGGCCTACGAGCAGTACTTC
size: .; J: TRBJ1-6; V: TRBV6-2/TRBV6-3; D: TRBD1; CDR3: CASSPGTVNSPLHF; DNA: TGTGCCAGCAGTCCCGGGACAGTTAATTCACCCCTCCACTTT
size: .; J: TRBJ2-7; V: TRBV6-5; D: TRBD1; CDR3: CASSTGTGMQYF; DNA: TGTGCCAGCTCCACGGGGACAGGGATGCAGTACTTC
size: .; J: TRBJ2-7; V: TRBV9; D: .; CDR3: CASSVGFRDYEQYF; DNA: TGTGCCAGCAGCGTAGGGTTCAGGGACTACGAGCAGTACTTC
size: .; J: TRBJ2-5; V: TRBV28; D: .; CDR3: CASSSGGYQETQYF; DNA: TGTGCCAGCTCGTCAGGGGGGTACCAAGAGACCCAGTACTTC
size: .; J: TRBJ1-2; V: TRBV7-2; D: .; CDR3: CASSLAGGSEYGYTF; DNA: TGTGCCAGCAGCTTAGCGGGGGGATCAGAATATGGCTACACCTTC
size: .; J: TRBJ1-4; V: TRBV18; D: .; CDR3: CASSTQGRNEKLFF; DNA: TGTGCCAGCTCAACCCAGGGAAGGAATGAAAAACTGTTTTTT
size: .; J: TRBJ1-5; V: TRBV19; D: .; CDR3: CASSISRGHQPQHF; DNA: TGTGCCAGTAGTATAAGTAGGGGCCATCAGCCCCAGCATTTT
size: .; J: TRBJ1-1; V: TRBV12-5; D: TRBD1; CDR3: CASGLRPGQGPYMNTEAFF; DNA: TGTGCTAGTGGTTTGAGACCGGGACAGGGACCCTACATGAACACTGAAGCTTTCTTT
size: .; J: TRBJ1-6; V: TRBV5-5; D: TRBD1; CDR3: CASSLVGQGDSPLHF; DNA: TGTGCCAGCAGCTTGGTGGGACAGGGTGATTCACCCCTCCACTTT
size: .; J: TRBJ2-1; V: TRBV27; D: TRBD1; CDR3: CASRTGGSYNEQFF; DNA: TGTGCCAGCAGAACAGGGGGCTCCTACAATGAGCAGTTCTTC
size: .; J: TRBJ1-1; V: TRBV4-2; D: TRBD1; CDR3: CASSQKTTGANTEAFF; DNA: TGTGCCAGCAGCCAGAAAACCACAGGGGCGAACACTGAAGCTTTCTTT
size: .; J: TRBJ2-5; V: TRBV6-1; D: .; CDR3: CASSEGRVPETQYF; DNA: TGTGCCAGCAGTGAAGGCCGGGTGCCAGAGACCCAGTACTTC
size: once; J: TRBJ1-1; V: TRBV20-1; D: .; CDR3: CSAESVTEAFF; DNA: TGCAGTGCTGAATCAGTCACTGAAGCTTTCTTT
size: .; J: TRBJ1-4; V: TRBV5-5; D: TRBD1; CDR3: CASSLVRTGGGEKLFF; DNA: TGTGCCAGCAGCTTGGTTCGGACAGGAGGTGGTGAAAAACTGTTTTTT